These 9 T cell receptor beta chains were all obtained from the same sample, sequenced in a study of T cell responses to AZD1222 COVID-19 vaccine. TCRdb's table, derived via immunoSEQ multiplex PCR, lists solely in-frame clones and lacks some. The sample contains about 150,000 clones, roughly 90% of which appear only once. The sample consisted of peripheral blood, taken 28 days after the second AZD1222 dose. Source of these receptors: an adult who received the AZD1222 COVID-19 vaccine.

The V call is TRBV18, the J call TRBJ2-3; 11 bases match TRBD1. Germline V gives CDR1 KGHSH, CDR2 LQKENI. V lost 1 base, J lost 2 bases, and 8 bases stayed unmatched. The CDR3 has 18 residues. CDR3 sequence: CASSPQLGTGGTTDTQYF. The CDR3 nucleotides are TGTGCCAGCTCACCACAGCTGGGGACAGGGGGAACCACAGATACGCAGTATTTT.

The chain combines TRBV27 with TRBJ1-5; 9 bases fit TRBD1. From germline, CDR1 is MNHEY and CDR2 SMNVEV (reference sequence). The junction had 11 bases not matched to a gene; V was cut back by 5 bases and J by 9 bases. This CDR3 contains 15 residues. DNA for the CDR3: TGTGCCAGCAGTCCCCGGACAGGGGTGAAAGGGCCCCAGCATTTT. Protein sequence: CASSPRTGVKGPQHF.

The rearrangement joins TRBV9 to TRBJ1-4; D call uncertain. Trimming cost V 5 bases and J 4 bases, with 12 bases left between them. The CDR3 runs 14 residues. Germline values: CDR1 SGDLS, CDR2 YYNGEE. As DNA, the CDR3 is TGTGCCAGCAGTGAACAGTCCCTTAATGAAAAACTGTTTTTT. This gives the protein CASSEQSLNEKLFF.

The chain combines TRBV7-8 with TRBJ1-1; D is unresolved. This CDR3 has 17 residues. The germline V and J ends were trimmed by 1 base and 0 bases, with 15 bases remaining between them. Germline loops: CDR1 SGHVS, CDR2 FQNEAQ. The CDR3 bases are TGTGCCAGCAGCTTAGTAGTTCCAGGATTCATGAACACTGAAGCTTTCTTT. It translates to CASSLVVPGFMNTEAFF.

DNA for the CDR3: TGTGCCAGCAGCCGGACAGGGAACAATCAGCCCCAGCATTTT. Its translation is CASSRTGNNQPQHF. The rearrangement links TRBV2 to TRBJ1-5; 8 bases agree with TRBD1. Germline CDR1 and CDR2: SNHLY and FYNNEI. The CDR3 sequence is 14 residues long. J gave up 3 bases and V 6 bases, and 4 bases lay outside the gene matches.

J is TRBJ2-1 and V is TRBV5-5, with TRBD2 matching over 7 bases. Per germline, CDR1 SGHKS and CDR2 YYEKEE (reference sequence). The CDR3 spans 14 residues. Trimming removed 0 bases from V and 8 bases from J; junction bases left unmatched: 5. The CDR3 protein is CASSLVAGVDEQFF. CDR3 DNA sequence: TGTGCCAGCAGCTTGGTTGCGGGAGTGGATGAGCAGTTCTTC.

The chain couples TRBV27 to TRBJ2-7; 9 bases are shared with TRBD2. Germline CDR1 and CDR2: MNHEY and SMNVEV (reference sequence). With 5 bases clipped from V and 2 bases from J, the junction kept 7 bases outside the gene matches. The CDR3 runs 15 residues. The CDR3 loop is CASSLRTSATYEQYF. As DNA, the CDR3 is TGTGCCAGCAGTCTTCGGACTAGCGCGACCTACGAGCAGTACTTC.

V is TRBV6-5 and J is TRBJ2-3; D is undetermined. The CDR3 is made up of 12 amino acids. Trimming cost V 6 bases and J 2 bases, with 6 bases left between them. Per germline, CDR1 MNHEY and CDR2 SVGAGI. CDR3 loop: CASSPSTDTQYF. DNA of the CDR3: TGTGCCAGCAGCCCCTCCACAGATACGCAGTATTTT.

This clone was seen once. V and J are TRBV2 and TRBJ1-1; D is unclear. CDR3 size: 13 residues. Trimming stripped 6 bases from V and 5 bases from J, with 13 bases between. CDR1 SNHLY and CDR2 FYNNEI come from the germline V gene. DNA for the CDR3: TGTGCCAGCAGAAGGGTCGGTTGGACTGAAGCTTTCTTT. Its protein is CASRRVGWTEAFF.